The following is a TCR beta chain sequence with its context. Its antigen is unknown. The entry originates in a study of T cells after posttransplantation cyclophosphamide. Study-level results: Later post-transplant blood repertoires were often dominated by donor CD8+ memory clones. Recipient CMV seropositivity and CMV reactivation strongly tracked TRB clonality. Tissue-infiltrating T cells from skin or gut overlapped little with blood T cells.

Profiled with immunoSEQ multiplex PCR; TCRdb holds only in-frame clones, not every one. The sample has around 15,000 clones, 65% to 85% seen once. Control samples came 1 year after myeloablative marrow transplants with methotrexate plus calcineurin inhibitor. The germline V gene encodes CDR1 MDHEN and CDR2 SYDVKM. CDR3 length: 14 residues. Between the trimmed V and J ends, which lost 5 bases and 0 bases, there was a span of 9 bases. This chain connects TRBV28 to TRBJ2-3, with a weak D call TRBD2 (5 bases). Sequenced material: PBMCs, taken roughly 460 days after allogeneic stem cell transplant with calcineurin inhibitor and methotrexate. This clonotype was sampled from a male patient aged 25-45 years who received an allogeneic stem cell transplant from an unrelated donor, was CMV-positive, and had acute and chronic GVHD. Some of the T cells might come from the graft donor. DNA for the CDR3: TGTGCCAGCAGTCTCGGCGGGAGCACAGATACGCAGTATTTT. Protein: CASSLGGSTDTQYF.